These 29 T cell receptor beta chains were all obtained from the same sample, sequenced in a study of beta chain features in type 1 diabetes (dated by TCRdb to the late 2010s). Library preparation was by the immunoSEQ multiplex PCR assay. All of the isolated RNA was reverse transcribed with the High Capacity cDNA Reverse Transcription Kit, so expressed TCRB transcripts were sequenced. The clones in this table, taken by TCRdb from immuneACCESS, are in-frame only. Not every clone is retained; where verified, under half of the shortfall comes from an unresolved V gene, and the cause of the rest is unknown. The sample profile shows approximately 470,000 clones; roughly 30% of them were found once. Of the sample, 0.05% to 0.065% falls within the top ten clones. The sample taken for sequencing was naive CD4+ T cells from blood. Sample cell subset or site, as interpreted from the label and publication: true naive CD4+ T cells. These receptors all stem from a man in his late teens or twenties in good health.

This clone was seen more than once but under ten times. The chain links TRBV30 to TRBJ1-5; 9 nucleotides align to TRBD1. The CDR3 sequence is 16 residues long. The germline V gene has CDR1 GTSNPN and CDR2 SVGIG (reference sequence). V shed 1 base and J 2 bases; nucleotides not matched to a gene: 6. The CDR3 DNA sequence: TGTGCCTGGAGTGGGCCCCGGGACAGGGGCAATCAGCCCCAGCATTTT. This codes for CAWSGPRDRGNQPQHF.

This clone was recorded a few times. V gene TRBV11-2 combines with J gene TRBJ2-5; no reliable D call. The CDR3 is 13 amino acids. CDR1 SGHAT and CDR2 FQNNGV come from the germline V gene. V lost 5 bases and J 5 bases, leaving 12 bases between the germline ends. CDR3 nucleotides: TGTGCCAGCAGCCAACACGGGTTGGAGACCCAGTACTTC. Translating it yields CASSQHGLETQYF. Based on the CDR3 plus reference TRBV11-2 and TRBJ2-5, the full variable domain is EAGVAQSPRYKIIEKRQSVAFWCNPISGHATLYWYQQILGQGPKLLIQFQNNGVVDDSQLPKDRFSAERLKGVDSTLKIQPAKLEDSAVYLCASSQHGLETQYFGPGTRLLVL.

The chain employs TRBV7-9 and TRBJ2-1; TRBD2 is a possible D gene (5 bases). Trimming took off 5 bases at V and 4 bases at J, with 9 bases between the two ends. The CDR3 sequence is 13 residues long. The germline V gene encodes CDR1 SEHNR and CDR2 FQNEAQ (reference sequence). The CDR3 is CASSRRDYNEQFF. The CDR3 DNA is TGTGCCAGCAGCCGCCGGGATTACAATGAGCAGTTCTTC.

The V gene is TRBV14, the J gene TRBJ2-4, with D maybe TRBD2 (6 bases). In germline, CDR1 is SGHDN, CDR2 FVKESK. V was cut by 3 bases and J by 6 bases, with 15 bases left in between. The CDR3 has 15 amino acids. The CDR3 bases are TGTGCCAGCAGCCATACCGGAGGGTCGGGAAACATTCAGTACTTC. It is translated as CASSHTGGSGNIQYF.

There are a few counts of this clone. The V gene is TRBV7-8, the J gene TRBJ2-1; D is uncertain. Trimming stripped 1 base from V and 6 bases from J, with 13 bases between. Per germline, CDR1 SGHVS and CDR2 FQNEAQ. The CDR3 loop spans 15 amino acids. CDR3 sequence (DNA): TGTGCCAGCAGCTTAGTCCTCCGGCCGAGCAATGAGCAGTTCTTC. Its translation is CASSLVLRPSNEQFF.

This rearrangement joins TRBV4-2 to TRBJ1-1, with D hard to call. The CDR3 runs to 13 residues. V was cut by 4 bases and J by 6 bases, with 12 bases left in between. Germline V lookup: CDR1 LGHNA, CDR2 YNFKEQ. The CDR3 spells CASSRDSRAEAFF. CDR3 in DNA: TGTGCCAGCAGCCGAGACTCCCGGGCTGAAGCTTTCTTT.

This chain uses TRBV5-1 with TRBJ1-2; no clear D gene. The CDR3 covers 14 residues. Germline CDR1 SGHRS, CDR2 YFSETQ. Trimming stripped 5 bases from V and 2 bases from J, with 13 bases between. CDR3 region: CASSFGFQNYGYTF. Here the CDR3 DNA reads TGCGCCAGCAGTTTTGGTTTTCAAAACTATGGCTACACCTTC.

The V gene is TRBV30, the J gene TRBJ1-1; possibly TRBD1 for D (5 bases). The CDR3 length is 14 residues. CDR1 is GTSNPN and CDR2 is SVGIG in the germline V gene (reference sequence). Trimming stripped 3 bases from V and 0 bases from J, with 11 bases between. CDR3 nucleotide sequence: TGTGCCTGGAGGGCCGGGACTCTGAACACTGAAGCTTTCTTT. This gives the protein CAWRAGTLNTEAFF.

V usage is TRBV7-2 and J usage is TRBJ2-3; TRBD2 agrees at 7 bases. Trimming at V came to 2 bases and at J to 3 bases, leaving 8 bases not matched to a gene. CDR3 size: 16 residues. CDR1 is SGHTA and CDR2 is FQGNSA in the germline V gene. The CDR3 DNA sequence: TGTGCCAGCAGCTTACCGTTGCGGGAGCGGACAGATACGCAGTATTTT. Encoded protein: CASSLPLRERTDTQYF.

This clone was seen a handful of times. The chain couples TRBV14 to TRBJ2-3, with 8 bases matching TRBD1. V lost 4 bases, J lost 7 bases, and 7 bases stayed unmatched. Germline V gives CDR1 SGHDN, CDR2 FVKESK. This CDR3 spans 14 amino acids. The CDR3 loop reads CASSPTGARHTQYF. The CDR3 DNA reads TGTGCCAGCAGCCCGACAGGGGCCCGACATACGCAGTATTTT.

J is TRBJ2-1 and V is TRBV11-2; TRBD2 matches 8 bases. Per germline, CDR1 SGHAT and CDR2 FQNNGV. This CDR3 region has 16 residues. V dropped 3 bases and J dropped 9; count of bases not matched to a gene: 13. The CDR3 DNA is TGTGCCAGCAGCTTCAATCTAGCGGGCCGTAGAGGTGAGCAGTTCTTC. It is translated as CASSFNLAGRRGEQFF.

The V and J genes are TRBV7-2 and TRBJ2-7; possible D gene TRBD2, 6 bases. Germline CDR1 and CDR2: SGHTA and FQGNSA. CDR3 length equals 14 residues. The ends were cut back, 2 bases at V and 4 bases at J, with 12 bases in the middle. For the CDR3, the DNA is TGTGCCAGCAGCTTACCCGGGAGCGGTTACGAGCAGTACTTC. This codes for CASSLPGSGYEQYF.

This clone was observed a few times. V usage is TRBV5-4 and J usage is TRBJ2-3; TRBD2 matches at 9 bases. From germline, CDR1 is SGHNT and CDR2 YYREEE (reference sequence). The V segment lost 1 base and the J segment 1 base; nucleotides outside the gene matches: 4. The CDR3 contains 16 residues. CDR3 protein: CASSLSRTSGTDTQYF. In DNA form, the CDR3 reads TGTGCCAGCAGCTTGTCTAGGACTAGCGGCACAGATACGCAGTATTTT.

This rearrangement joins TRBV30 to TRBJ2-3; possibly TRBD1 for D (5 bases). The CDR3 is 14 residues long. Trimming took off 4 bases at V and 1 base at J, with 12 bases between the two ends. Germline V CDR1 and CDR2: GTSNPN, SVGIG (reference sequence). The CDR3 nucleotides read TGTGCCTGGATCGATAGGGGCCGCACAGATACGCAGTATTTT. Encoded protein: CAWIDRGRTDTQYF.

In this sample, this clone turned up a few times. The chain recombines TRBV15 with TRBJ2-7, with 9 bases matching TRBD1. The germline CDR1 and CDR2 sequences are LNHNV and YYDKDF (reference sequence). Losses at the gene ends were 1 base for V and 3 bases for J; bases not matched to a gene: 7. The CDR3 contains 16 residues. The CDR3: CATSRGAGQGLYEQYF. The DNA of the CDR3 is TGTGCCACCAGCAGAGGAGCGGGACAGGGTCTCTACGAGCAGTACTTC.

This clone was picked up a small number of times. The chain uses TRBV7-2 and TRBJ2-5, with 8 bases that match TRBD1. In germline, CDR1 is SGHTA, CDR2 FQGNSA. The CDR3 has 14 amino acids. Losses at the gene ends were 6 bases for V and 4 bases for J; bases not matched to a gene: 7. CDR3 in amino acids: CASRPTGVIETQYF. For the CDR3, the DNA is TGTGCCAGCAGGCCGACAGGGGTGATAGAGACCCAGTACTTC.

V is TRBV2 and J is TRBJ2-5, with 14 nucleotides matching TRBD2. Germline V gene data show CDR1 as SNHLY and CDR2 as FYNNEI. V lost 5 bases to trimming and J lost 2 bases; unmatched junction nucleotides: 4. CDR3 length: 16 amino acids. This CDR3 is CASSQGLAGVQETQYF. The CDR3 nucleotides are TGTGCCAGCAGTCAGGGACTAGCGGGAGTGCAAGAGACCCAGTACTTC.

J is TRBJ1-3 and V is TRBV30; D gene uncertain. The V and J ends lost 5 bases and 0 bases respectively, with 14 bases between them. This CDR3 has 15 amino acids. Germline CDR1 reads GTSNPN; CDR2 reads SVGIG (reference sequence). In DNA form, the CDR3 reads TGTGCCTGGCTACCCCTCGGGTACTCTGGAAACACCATATATTTT. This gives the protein CAWLPLGYSGNTIYF.

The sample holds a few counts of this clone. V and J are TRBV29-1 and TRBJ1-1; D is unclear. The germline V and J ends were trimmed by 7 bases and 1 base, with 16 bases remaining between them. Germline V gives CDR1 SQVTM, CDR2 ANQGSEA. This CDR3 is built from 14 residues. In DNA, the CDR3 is TGCAGCGGCGCTGCCCCGCAGAGGAACACTGAAGCTTTCTTT. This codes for CSGAAPQRNTEAFF.

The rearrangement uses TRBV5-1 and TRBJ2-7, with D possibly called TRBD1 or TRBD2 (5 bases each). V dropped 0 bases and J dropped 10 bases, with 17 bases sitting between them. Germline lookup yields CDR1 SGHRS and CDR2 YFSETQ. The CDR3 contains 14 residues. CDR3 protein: CASSLAWNGANQYF. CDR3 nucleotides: TGCGCCAGCAGCTTGGCCTGGAACGGGGCGAACCAGTACTTC.

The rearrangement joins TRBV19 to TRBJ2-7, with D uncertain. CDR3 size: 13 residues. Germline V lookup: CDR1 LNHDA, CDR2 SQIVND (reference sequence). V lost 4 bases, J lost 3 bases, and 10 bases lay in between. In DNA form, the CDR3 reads TGTGCCAGTAGTACCCTGGCCGGCTACGAGCAGTACTTC. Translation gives CASSTLAGYEQYF.

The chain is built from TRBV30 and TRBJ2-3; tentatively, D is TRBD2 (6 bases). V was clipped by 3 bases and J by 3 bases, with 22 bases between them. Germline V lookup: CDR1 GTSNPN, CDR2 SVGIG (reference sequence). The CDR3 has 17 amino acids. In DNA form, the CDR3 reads TGTGCCTGGAGGGCGCCCCCCGGGGGAGATATGACAGATACGCAGTATTTT. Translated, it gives CAWRAPPGGDMTDTQYF.

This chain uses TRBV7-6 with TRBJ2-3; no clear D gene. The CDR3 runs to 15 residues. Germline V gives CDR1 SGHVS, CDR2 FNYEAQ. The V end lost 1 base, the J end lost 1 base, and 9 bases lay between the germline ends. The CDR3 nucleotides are TGTGCCAGCAGCTTAGGTGGGCGCGGCACAGATACGCAGTATTTT. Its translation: CASSLGGRGTDTQYF.

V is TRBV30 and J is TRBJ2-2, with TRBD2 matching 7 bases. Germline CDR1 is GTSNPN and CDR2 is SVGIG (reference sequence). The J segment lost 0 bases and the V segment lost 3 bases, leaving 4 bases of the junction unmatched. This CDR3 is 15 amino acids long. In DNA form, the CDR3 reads TGTGCCTGGAGGTCCGGGGGGACGAACACCGGGGAGCTGTTTTTT. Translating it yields CAWRSGGTNTGELFF.

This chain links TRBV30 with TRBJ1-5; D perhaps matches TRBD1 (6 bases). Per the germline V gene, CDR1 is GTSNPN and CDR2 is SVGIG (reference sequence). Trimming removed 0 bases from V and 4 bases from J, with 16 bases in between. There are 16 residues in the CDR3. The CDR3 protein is CAWSVVGGQGNQPQHF. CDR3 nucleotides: TGTGCCTGGAGTGTAGTTGGAGGGCAGGGGAATCAGCCCCAGCATTTT.

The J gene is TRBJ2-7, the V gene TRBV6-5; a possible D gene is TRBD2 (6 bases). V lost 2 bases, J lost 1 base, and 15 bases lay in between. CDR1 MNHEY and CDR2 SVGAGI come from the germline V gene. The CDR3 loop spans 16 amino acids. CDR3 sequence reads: CASSYGGPGGSYEQYF. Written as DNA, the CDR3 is TGTGCCAGCAGTTACGGTGGTCCAGGAGGGTCCTACGAGCAGTACTTC.

The chain's CDR3 is CASSPGQGREQYF. CDR3 in DNA: TGTGCCAGCAGTCCGGGACAGGGACGCGAGCAGTACTTC. The rearrangement links TRBV6-5 to TRBJ2-7; 9 bases are shared with TRBD1. This CDR3 has 13 residues. V dropped 5 bases and J dropped 6; count of bases not matched to a gene: 5. Looked up from germline, CDR1 is MNHEY and CDR2 is SVGAGI.

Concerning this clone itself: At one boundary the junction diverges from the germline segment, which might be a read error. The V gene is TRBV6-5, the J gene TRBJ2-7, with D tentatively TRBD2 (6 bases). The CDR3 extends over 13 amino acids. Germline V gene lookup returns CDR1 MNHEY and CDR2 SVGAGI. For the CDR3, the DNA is TGTGCCAGCAGTTACGCAGTAGCGGTGGCCCCAGTCTTC. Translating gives CASSYAVAVAPVF.

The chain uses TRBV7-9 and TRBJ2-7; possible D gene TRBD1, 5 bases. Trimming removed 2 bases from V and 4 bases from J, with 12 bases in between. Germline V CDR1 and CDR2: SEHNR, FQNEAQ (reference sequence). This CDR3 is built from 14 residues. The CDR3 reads CASSLPGRAYEQYF. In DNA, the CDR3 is TGTGCCAGCAGCTTACCGGGCAGGGCTTACGAGCAGTACTTC. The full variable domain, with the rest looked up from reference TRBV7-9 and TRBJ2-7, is DTGVSQNPRHKITKRGQNVTFRCDPISEHNRLYWYRQTLGQGPEFLTYFQNEAQLEKSRLLSDRFSAERPKGSFSTLEIQRTEQGDSAMYLCASSLPGRAYEQYFGPGTRLTVT.